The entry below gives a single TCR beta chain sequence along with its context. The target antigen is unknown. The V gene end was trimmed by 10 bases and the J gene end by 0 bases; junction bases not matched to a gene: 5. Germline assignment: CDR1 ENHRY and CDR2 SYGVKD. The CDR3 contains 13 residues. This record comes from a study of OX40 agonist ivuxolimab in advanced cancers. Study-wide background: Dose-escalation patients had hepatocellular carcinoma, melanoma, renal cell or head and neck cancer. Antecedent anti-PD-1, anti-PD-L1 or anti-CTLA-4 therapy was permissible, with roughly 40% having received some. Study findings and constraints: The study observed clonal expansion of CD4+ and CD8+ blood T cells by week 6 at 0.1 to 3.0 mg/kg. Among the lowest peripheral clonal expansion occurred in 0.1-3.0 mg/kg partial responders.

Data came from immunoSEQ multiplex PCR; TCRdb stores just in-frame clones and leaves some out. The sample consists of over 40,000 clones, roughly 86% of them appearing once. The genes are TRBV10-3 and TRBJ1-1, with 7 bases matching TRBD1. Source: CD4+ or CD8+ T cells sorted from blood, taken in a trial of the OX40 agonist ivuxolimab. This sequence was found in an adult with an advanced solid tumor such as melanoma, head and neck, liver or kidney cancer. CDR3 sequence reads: CATTGVMNTEAFF. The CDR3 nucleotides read TGTGCCACTACAGGGGTTATGAACACTGAAGCTTTCTTT.